This T cell receptor beta chain originates from a study of vaccination and CD4 T cells after COVID-19. Across the whole study: Each post-COVID sample was drawn after diagnosis, and the median interval was roughly 97 days (range 35 to 161). Investigators stimulated cells with overlapping spike peptides drawn from SARS-CoV-2, HCoV-NL63, HCoV-OC43 and HCoV-229E.

With the Oncomine TCR Beta short-read assay, DNA from cultured CD4+ T cells was sequenced. One entry per CDR3 protein, called by TCRdb with MiXCR from the PCR reads. The sample has 20,000 to 25,000 distinct CDR3 sequences; approximately 29% are singletons. This clonotype was picked up a small number of times. Its antigen is not known. Documented treatment: approximately 10-day PBMC culture with coronavirus spike peptide pools or control peptides (ViraFEST assay). The study's findings and limits: The cohort comprised relatively few convalescent patients, and no early post-infection timepoints were analyzed. SARS-CoV-2-reactive clonotype medians increased from around 21 to 38, not significantly.

The material sequenced was cultured CD4+ T cells from blood. The clonotype was recovered from a human donor with COVID-19.

This CDR3 reads CSARESPGNSNQPQHF. The DNA of the CDR3 is TGCAGTGCTAGAGAGTCCCCGGGGAATAGCAATCAGCCCCAGCATTTT. The chain combines TRBV20-1 with TRBJ1-5; D is undetermined. V lost 0 bases and J 0 bases, leaving 12 bases between the germline ends. Germline CDR1 reads DFQATT; CDR2 reads SNEGSKA (reference sequence). The length of the CDR3 is 16 residues.